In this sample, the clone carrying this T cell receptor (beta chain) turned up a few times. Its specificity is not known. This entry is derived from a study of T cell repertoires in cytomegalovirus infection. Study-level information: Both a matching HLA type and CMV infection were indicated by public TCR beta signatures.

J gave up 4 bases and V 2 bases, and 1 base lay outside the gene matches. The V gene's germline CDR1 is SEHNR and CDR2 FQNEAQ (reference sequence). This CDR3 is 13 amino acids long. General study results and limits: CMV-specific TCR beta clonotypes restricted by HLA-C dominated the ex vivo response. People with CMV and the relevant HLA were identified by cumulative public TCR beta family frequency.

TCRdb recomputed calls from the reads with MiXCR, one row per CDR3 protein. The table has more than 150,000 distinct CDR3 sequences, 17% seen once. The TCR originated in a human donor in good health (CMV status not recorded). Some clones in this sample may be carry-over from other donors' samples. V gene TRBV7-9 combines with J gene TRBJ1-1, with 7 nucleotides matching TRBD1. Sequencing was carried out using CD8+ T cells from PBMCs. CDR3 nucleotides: TGTGCCAGCAGCTTACAGGGGGGCACTGAAGCTTTCTTT. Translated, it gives CASSLQGGTEAFF.